The rows below give T cell receptor beta chains drawn from one sample of a study of T cells in Graves' hyperthyroidism and ophthalmopathy. TCRdb independently ran MiXCR on the multiplex PCR reads; one entry per CDR3 protein. This sample carries a few hundred thousand distinct CDR3 sequences, 13% of them seen once, and the ten largest clones take 9.2%. Specimen: blood. Every receptor here comes from a woman in her late teens or twenties with Graves' hyperthyroidism. CDR3s include the opening cysteine and the closing phenylalanine or tryptophan. A D gene is named only where the DNA matches it firmly. Clone size appears in some rows only: once, few, many, or a class for an expanded clone.

>TRBV4-3|NA|TRBJ2-1|NA
TGCGCCAGCAGCCAAGCCCCAATACCCGCCTCCTACAATGAGCAGTTCTTC
CASSQAPIPASYNEQFF
>TRBV27|NA|TRBJ2-3|many
TGTGCCAGCAGTTTAGGACTTCACCACACAGATACGCAGTATTTT
CASSLGLHHTDTQYF
>TRBV19|TRBD2|TRBJ2-1|few
TGTGCCAGTAGAAGGGGCGGGACTAGCGGAACCAATGAGCAGTTCTTC
CASRRGGTSGTNEQFF
>TRBV20-1|NA|TRBJ2-5|many
TGCAGTGCTAGAGTGGGGGGGGGCCAGAAGACCCAGTACTTC
CSARVGGGQKTQYF
>TRBV28|TRBD2|TRBJ2-3|many
TGTGCCAGCAGTTCGGGACTAGCGGGAGGATCGCAGTATTTT
CASSSGLAGGSQYF
>TRBV30|TRBD2|TRBJ2-7|many
TGTGCCTGGAGCAGCGGCCCAGGACGGGGGGTCACCGAGCAGTACTTC
CAWSSGPGRGVTEQYF
>TRBV4-1|NA|TRBJ1-5|few
TGCGCCAGCAGCCAAGGCCCTTCTCTTTGGGGTCCTCAGCCCCAGCATTTT
CASSQGPSLWGPQPQHF
>TRBV18|NA|TRBJ2-7|many
TGTGCCAGCTCACCCGGAGTGGGCAGGACCTACGAGCAGTACTTC
CASSPGVGRTYEQYF
>TRBV18|TRBD1|TRBJ2-1|many
TGTGCCAGCTCAGGGACAGGGACGTACAATGAGCAGTTCTTC
CASSGTGTYNEQFF
>TRBV10-3|TRBD1|TRBJ1-1|many
TGTGCCATCAGTGAGTCGACTGGGACAGCCACTGAAGCTTTCTTT
CAISESTGTATEAFF
>TRBV20-1|TRBD2|TRBJ2-5|many
TGCAGTGCGACCGGACTAGCGGGGTTCCAAGAGACCCAGTACTTC
CSATGLAGFQETQYF
>TRBV6-1|NA|TRBJ1-5|few
TGTGCCAGCAGGTCCGCAGGACACTACAATCAGCCCCAGCATTTT
CASRSAGHYNQPQHF
>TRBV6-1|NA|TRBJ1-2|few
TGTGCCAGCAGAAGGGAATACAGCAGCTATGGCTTCACCTTC
CASRREYSSYGFTF
>TRBV10-2|TRBD1|TRBJ1-1|few
TGCGCCAGCATTGACAGGGGGCTAGGAACTGAAGCTTTCTTT
CASIDRGLGTEAFF
>TRBV5-1|NA|TRBJ1-2|many
TGCGCCAGCAGCTCCGGGGATCAGGGCTCTGGCTACACCTTC
CASSSGDQGSGYTF
>TRBV12-3/TRBV12-4|TRBD1|TRBJ2-7|many
TGTGCCAGCACTCCCCGGGACAGGACGGCCTACGAGCAGTACTTC
CASTPRDRTAYEQYF
>TRBV28|NA|TRBJ1-1|many
TGTGCCAGCAGCCTGATCTTGGTGGCTAACACTGAAGCTTTCTTT
CASSLILVANTEAFF
>TRBV24-1|TRBD1|TRBJ2-4|many
TGTGCCACCAGTGATTTGGTCGGGACAGGCCTAGCCAAAAACATTCAGTACTTC
CATSDLVGTGLAKNIQYF
>TRBV9|NA|TRBJ2-7|many
TGTGCCAGCAGCGTAGAAACGACAGATCACCTCTACGAGCAGTACTTC
CASSVETTDHLYEQYF
>TRBV20-1|TRBD1|TRBJ2-7|NA
TGCAGTGCTAGAGGAGACAGGGGACTCCCCTCCTACGAGCAGTACTTC
CSARGDRGLPSYEQYF
>TRBV3-1|NA|TRBJ2-7|NA
TGTGCCAGCAGCCCCCAAGCGGAGGAGCAGTACTTC
CASSPQAEEQYF
>TRBV7-2|NA|TRBJ2-5|many
TGTGCCAGCAGCTTAGTAGGGACAGAGACCCAGTACTTC
CASSLVGTETQYF
>TRBV11-2|TRBD2|TRBJ2-7|NA
TGTGCCAGCAGCGGCGGGGGGGTCTACGAGCAGTACTTC
CASSGGGVYEQYF
>TRBV29-1|NA|TRBJ2-5|many
TGCAGCGTTGAAGCCAAGGGGAGGACCCAAGAGACCCAGTACTTC
CSVEAKGRTQETQYF
>TRBV28|NA|TRBJ2-7|many
TGTGCCAGCAGTTTTGACAGTCATCCATCCTACGAGCAGTACTTC
CASSFDSHPSYEQYF
>TRBV6-1|TRBD1|TRBJ1-1|few
TGTGCCAGCAGTCGATTCGTCGGGACAGACACTGAAGCTTTCTTT
CASSRFVGTDTEAFF
>TRBV14|NA|TRBJ2-2|many
TGTGCCAGCAGCCAAGATCGAGCGAAGTACGCCACCGGGGAGCTGTTTTTT
CASSQDRAKYATGELFF
>TRBV29-1|NA|TRBJ2-5|many
TGCAGACCCACGAGAGCCCAGTACTTC
CRPTRAQYF
>TRBV20-1|NA|TRBJ1-4|many
TGCAGTGCCCCACCAGTCCCGGGACACGAACGCCGAGAAAAACTGTTTTTT
CSAPPVPGHERREKLFF
>TRBV20-1|TRBD1|TRBJ1-6|many
TGCAGTGCTAGACCGCGGACAGGGTCACCGTATTCACCCCTCCACTTT
CSARPRTGSPYSPLHF
>TRBV5-6|NA|TRBJ2-5|few
TGTGCCAGCAGCCTCGGCCCGGCGGGGGAGACCCAGTACTTC
CASSLGPAGETQYF
>TRBV3-1|TRBD2|TRBJ2-1|many
TGTGCCAGCAGCCAAGACCACGGGGGACTATACAATGAGCAGTTCTTC
CASSQDHGGLYNEQFF
>TRBV6-2/TRBV6-3|NA|TRBJ1-1|NA
TGTGCCACCACAGTTGGGGGAGCAGCTTTCTTT
CATTVGGAAFF
>TRBV29-1|NA|TRBJ2-5|many
TGCAGCGCTACAGGCGGCTACCCTGAAATTCAAGAGACCCAGTACTTC
CSATGGYPEIQETQYF
>TRBV4-1|NA|TRBJ2-1|NA
TGCGCCAGCAGCCAAGTGGGGGATAGCTTTCATGAGCAGTTCTTC
CASSQVGDSFHEQFF
>TRBV5-1|NA|TRBJ1-2|few
TGCGCCAGCGGGGGGGGCGCTTACTATGGCTACACCTTC
CASGGGAYYGYTF
>TRBV5-1|NA|TRBJ1-6|few
TGCGCCAGCAGCTTGGATGGGGGCGGTGGTTCCCACTTT
CASSLDGGGGSHF
>TRBV10-1|NA|TRBJ1-2|many
TGCGCCACCCCGGGGGACCCCGACGGAGGCGTCTATGGCTACACCTTC
CATPGDPDGGVYGYTF
>TRBV6-1|NA|TRBJ1-2|NA
TGTGCCAGCATCAGGACCGCTAACTATGGCTACACCTTC
CASIRTANYGYTF
>TRBV7-2|NA|TRBJ2-1|many
TGTGCCAGCAGCTTAGTGTCAGGGTTCTACAATGAGCAGTTCTTC
CASSLVSGFYNEQFF
>TRBV2|NA|TRBJ1-3|many
TGTGCCAGCAGTAATCAGAATCCAGGGATCACTGGAAACACCATATATTTT
CASSNQNPGITGNTIYF
>TRBV12-3/TRBV12-4|NA|TRBJ1-2|many
TGTGCCAGCAGTCAACAGACGGTCTATGGCTACACCTTC
CASSQQTVYGYTF